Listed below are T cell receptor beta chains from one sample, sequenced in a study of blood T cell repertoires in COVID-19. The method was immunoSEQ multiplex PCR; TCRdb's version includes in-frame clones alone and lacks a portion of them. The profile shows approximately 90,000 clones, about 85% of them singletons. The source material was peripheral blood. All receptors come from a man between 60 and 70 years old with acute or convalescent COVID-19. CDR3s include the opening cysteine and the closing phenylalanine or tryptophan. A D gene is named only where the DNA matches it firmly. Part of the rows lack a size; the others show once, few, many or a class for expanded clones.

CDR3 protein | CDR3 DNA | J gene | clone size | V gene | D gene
CASSPGNRGNTEAFF | TGTGCCAGCTCACCTGGGAACAGGGGGAACACTGAAGCTTTCTTT | TRBJ1-1 | . | TRBV18 | TRBD1
CASRAQTSVLEQYF | TGTGCCAGCAGGGCCCAGACTAGTGTATTGGAGCAGTACTTC | TRBJ2-7 | . | TRBV2 | .
CASSYYRETQYF | TGTGCCAGCAGTTACTATCGGGAGACCCAGTACTTC | TRBJ2-5 | many | TRBV6-2/TRBV6-3 | .
CAWSRDRDIYGYTF | TGTGCCTGGAGTCGGGACAGGGACATCTATGGCTACACCTTC | TRBJ1-2 | . | TRBV30 | TRBD1
CASSYSGWGGNQPQHF | TGTGCCAGCAGTTACTCCGGATGGGGCGGAAATCAGCCCCAGCATTTT | TRBJ1-5 | . | TRBV6-6 | .
CASSRSPGDSGSGANVLTF | TGTGCCAGCAGCCGATCACCCGGGGACAGTGGATCTGGGGCCAACGTCCTGACTTTC | TRBJ2-6 | . | TRBV6-6 | TRBD1
CASRSTTVSSGNTIYF | TGTGCCAGCAGATCGACGACAGTGAGCTCTGGAAACACCATATATTTT | TRBJ1-3 | once | TRBV4-2 | .
CASSLFQGGSYEQYF | TGCGCCAGCAGCCTGTTTCAGGGGGGATCCTACGAGCAGTACTTC | TRBJ2-7 | . | TRBV5-1 | .
CASSSRTGELFF | TGTGCCAGCAGTTCCAGGACCGGGGAGCTGTTTTTT | TRBJ2-2 | . | TRBV2 | .
CASSEQPGSNYGYTF | TGTGCCAGCAGTGAGCAGCCAGGGTCTAACTATGGCTACACCTTC | TRBJ1-2 | . | TRBV6-1 | .
CSVNGQGADTQYF | TGCAGCGTCAACGGACAGGGCGCAGATACGCAGTATTTT | TRBJ2-3 | few | TRBV29-1 | TRBD1
CASSPELAGRGETQYF | TGCGCCAGCAGCCCGGAATTGGCGGGGCGTGGGGAGACCCAGTACTTC | TRBJ2-5 | . | TRBV5-1 | .
CASSPLGVRQETQYF | TGTGCCAGCTCACCCCTAGGGGTACGGCAAGAGACCCAGTACTTC | TRBJ2-5 | . | TRBV18 | .
CASSRGTGAYGYTF | TGTGCCAGTAGTAGGGGGACAGGGGCCTATGGCTACACCTTC | TRBJ1-2 | . | TRBV19 | TRBD1
CASSQSRSGINYGYTF | TGTGCCAGCAGCCAATCGCGGTCCGGGATAAACTATGGCTACACCTTC | TRBJ1-2 | . | TRBV16 | .
CASSVRDIYEQYF | TGTGCCAGCAGTGTCCGGGACATTTACGAGCAGTACTTC | TRBJ2-7 | . | TRBV7-2 | .
CASSFDRSQGLAQHF | TGTGCCAGCAGCTTCGATCGTTCGCAAGGACTGGCCCAGCATTTT | TRBJ1-5 | once | TRBV11-2 | .
CASSVETRMPNTIYF | TGTGCCAGCAGCGTAGAAACCAGAATGCCAAACACCATATATTTT | TRBJ1-3 | . | TRBV9 | .
CASSKSTGRYGYTF | TGTGCCAGCAGCAAATCGACAGGGAGGTATGGCTACACCTTC | TRBJ1-2 | . | TRBV11-2 | TRBD1
CASSSRGGGEQFF | TGTGCTAGCAGCTCGCGGGGGGGCGGTGAGCAGTTCTTC | TRBJ2-1 | . | TRBV7-7 | TRBD2
CASSLPSGAVDTQYF | TGCGCCAGCAGCTTACCTAGCGGGGCGGTTGATACGCAGTATTTT | TRBJ2-3 | . | TRBV5-1 | TRBD2
CAWSRRAPSSYNEQFF | TGTGCCTGGAGCCGGCGGGCTCCGAGCTCCTACAATGAGCAGTTCTTC | TRBJ2-1 | . | TRBV30 | .
CASSIRQGSFTEAFF | TGTGCCAGCAGCATCAGACAGGGGTCCTTCACTGAAGCTTTCTTT | TRBJ1-1 | few | TRBV7-8 | TRBD1